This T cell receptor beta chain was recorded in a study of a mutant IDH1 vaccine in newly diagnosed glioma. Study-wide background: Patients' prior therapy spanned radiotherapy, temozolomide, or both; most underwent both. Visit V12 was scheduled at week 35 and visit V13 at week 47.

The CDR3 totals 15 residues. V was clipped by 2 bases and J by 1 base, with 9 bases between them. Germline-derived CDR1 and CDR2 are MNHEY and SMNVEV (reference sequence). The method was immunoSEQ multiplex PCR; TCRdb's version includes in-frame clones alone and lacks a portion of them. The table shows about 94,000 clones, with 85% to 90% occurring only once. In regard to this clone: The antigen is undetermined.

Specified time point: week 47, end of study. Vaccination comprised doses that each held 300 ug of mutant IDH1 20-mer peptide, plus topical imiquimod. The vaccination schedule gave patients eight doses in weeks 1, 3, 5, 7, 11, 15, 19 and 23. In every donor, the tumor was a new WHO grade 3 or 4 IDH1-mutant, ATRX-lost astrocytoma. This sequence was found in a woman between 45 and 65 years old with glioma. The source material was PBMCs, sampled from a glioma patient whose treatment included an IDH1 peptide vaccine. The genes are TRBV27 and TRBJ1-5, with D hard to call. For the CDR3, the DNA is TGTGCCAGCAGTTTAAGGAGTGGGAGCAATCAGCCCCAGCATTTT. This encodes CASSLRSGSNQPQHF.